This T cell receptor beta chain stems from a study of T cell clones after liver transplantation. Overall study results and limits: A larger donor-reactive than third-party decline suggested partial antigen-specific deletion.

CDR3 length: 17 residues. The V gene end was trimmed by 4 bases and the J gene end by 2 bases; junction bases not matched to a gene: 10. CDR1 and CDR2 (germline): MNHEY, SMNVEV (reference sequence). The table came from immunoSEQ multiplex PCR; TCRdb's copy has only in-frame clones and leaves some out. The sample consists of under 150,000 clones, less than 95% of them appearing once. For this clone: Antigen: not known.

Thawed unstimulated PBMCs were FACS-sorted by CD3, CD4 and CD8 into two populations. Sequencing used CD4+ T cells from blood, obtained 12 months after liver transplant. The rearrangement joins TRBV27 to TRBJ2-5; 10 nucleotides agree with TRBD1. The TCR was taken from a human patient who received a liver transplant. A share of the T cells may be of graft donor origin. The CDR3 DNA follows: TGTGCCAGCAGTTCGGTGGGGGGACAGGGGTATCAAGAGACCCAGTACTTC. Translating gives CASSSVGGQGYQETQYF.